This TCR beta chain was identified during a study of blood T cell repertoires in COVID-19. Across the whole study: PBMCs, B-cell-depleted T cells, or T cells provided the cDNA or gDNA that made up the material.

Some clones are missing from TCRdb's copy, which holds only in-frame ones; the method was immunoSEQ multiplex PCR. The sample gives approximately 150,000 clones, just over 90% of which show up once; around 5.1% is in the top ten. Trimming shortened V by 0 bases and J by 3 bases, and 9 bases separated the two germline ends. The CDR3 extends over 14 amino acids. Per the germline V gene, CDR1 is SGHVS and CDR2 is FNYEAQ. The sequence was collected from a man younger than 35 with COVID-19, enrolled during active disease. The V and J genes are TRBV7-6 and TRBJ2-7; TRBD1 is a possible D gene (6 bases). Sequencing was performed on peripheral blood. The CDR3 DNA sequence: TGTGCCAGCAGCTTAGCGGGGGCCCGCTACGAGCAGTACTTC. Translating it yields CASSLAGARYEQYF.